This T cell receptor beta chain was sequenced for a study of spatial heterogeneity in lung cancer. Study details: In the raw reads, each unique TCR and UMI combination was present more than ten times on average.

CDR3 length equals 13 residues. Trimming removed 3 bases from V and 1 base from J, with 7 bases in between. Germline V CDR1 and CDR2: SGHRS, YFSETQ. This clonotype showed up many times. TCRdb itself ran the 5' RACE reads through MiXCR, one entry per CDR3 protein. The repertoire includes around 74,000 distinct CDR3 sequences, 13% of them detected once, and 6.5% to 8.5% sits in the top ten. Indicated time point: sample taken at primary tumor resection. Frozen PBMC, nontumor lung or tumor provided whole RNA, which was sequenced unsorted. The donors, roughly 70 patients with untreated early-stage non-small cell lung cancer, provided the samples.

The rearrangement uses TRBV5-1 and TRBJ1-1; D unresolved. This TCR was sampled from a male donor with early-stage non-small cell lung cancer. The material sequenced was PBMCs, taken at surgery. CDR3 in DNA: TGCGCCAGCAGCTCGAATCAGAACACTGAAGCTTTCTTT. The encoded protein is CASSSNQNTEAFF.